These T cell receptor beta chains were read from a single sample in a study of blood T cells in healthy people across ages. One entry per CDR3 protein results from TCRdb running MiXCR on the 5' RACE reads. The sample gives about 640,000 distinct CDR3 sequences, under 65% of which show up once; 30% to 40% is in the top ten. Sample: blood. These receptors all stem from a man between 60 and 75 years old in good health. Each CDR3 is given with its conserved first and last residue. The D gene is left open where the match is weak. Clone size is not always given. Where it is, it says once, few, many or a class for expanded clones.

NA NA TRBJ2-1 TRBV4-1 TGCGCCAGCAGCCAAGACCCGGGGGCCGGCAGCTCCTACAATGAGCAGTTCTTC CASSQDPGAGSSYNEQFF
NA NA TRBJ2-2 TRBV15 TGTGCCACCAGCAGAGATCGGCTGAACACCGGGGAGCTGTTTTTT CATSRDRLNTGELFF
TRBD1 NA TRBJ1-4 TRBV7-9 TGTGCCAGCAGCCCTCGGACAGGGGGCGTTGAAAAACTGTTTTTT CASSPRTGGVEKLFF
TRBD1 NA TRBJ2-1 TRBV5-1 TGCGCCAGCAGCCCACGGGGGACAGGGGTCCCTGGGGGTTACAATGAGCAGTTCTTC CASSPRGTGVPGGYNEQFF
TRBD2 NA TRBJ2-1 TRBV4-2 TGTGCCAGCAGCCAAGAACTTCTAGCGGGCGCTGGATATGAGCAGTTCTTC CASSQELLAGAGYEQFF
NA NA TRBJ2-7 TRBV13 TGTGCCAGCAGCTTAGGGGTAGGGCGAAGCTCCTACGAGCAGTACTTC CASSLGVGRSSYEQYF
TRBD1 NA TRBJ1-1 TRBV5-1 TGCGCCAGCAGCTTAGGAGGGGGCAACACTGAAACTTTCTTT CASSLGGGNTETFF
TRBD1 NA TRBJ2-5 TRBV6-5 TGTGCCAGCAGTTCTCTAGGGACAGGGGCTGGGACCCAGTACTTC CASSSLGTGAGTQYF
NA NA TRBJ1-6 TRBV12-3/TRBV12-4 TGTGCCAGCACCTTGGGGGGGCATTCACCCCTCCACTTT CASTLGGHSPLHF
NA NA TRBJ2-1 TRBV7-9 TGTGCCAGCAGCACTTTAGAGACCCAGTTCTTC CASSTLETQFF
NA NA TRBJ1-1 TRBV4-2 TGTGCCAGCAGCCTCCAAGGCCAGAACACTGAAGCTTTCTTT CASSLQGQNTEAFF
TRBD1 NA TRBJ1-2 TRBV14 TGTGCCAGCAGCCAACAGGGGGCCTATGGCTACACCTTC CASSQQGAYGYTF
TRBD2 NA TRBJ2-4 TRBV6-6 TGTGCCAGCAGTTACCCGACTAGCGGGGTAGCCAAAAACATTCAGTACTTC CASSYPTSGVAKNIQYF
NA NA TRBJ2-3 TRBV28 TGTGCCAGCAGTTCCAGTAATACGCAGTATTTT CASSSSNTQYF
NA NA TRBJ2-5 TRBV7-2 TGTGCCAGCAGCAATCCCTCTCAAGAGACCCAGTACTTC CASSNPSQETQYF
TRBD1 NA TRBJ2-5 TRBV7-2 TGTGCCAGCAGCTTACGTAGGGGGCCAGGGTACGGGCAGTACTTC CASSLRRGPGYGQYF
NA few TRBJ2-6 TRBV28 TGTGCCAGCAGGCCACAGGACCTCTCTGGGGCCAACGTCCTGACTTTC CASRPQDLSGANVLTF
NA few TRBJ2-5 TRBV14 TGTGCCAGCAGCCAAGGCACCGGGGGGCCTAAGGAAGAGACCCAGTACTTC CASSQGTGGPKEETQYF
NA NA TRBJ2-6 TRBV9 TGTGCCAGCAGCACTTGGGCTGGGGCCAACGTCCTGACTTTC CASSTWAGANVLTF
TRBD2 NA TRBJ2-1 TRBV11-2 TGTGCCAGCAGCGTTACTAGCGGTTCCTACAATGAGCAGTTCTTC CASSVTSGSYNEQFF
NA NA TRBJ2-3 TRBV27 TGTGCCAGCAGCCTCCAGACAGGAGATACGCAGTATTTT CASSLQTGDTQYF
TRBD2 NA TRBJ2-3 TRBV9 TGTGCCAGCAGCACCCCGGGGGGGCCTAGCACAGATACGCAGTATTTT CASSTPGGPSTDTQYF
NA once TRBJ2-2 TRBV29-1 TGCAGCGTTCGCGCACTAGCCGGGGAGCTGTTTTTT CSVRALAGELFF
NA NA TRBJ2-5 TRBV5-6 TGTGCCAGCAGCTCATCGTGGCGTCCTAGGGAGACCCAGTACTTC CASSSSWRPRETQYF
NA few TRBJ2-7 TRBV12-3/TRBV12-4 TGTGCCAGCAGCCGGGGGAACAACTACGAGCAGTACTTC CASSRGNNYEQYF
NA NA TRBJ2-3 TRBV6-5 TGTGCCAGCATAGGGAAGTGGGGGACGCAGTATTTT CASIGKWGTQYF
TRBD1 once TRBJ2-7 TRBV5-1 TGCGCCAGCAGCTTGGGGACAGGGGGCCACAATGAGCAGTACTTC CASSLGTGGHNEQYF
NA NA TRBJ1-6 TRBV6-1 TGTGCCAGCAGTGAAGCCATCAATTCACCCCTCCACTTT CASSEAINSPLHF
TRBD1 NA TRBJ1-5 TRBV28 TGTGCCAGCAGCTCGGGACAGGGAGGTCAGCCCCAGCATTTT CASSSGQGGQPQHF
NA NA TRBJ2-3 TRBV3-1 TGTGCCAGCAGCCCAGGCAGTAGGGTGAGGCATACGCAGTATTTT CASSPGSRVRHTQYF
TRBD1 NA TRBJ2-5 TRBV4-1 TGCGCCAGCAGCCAAGATAGGACAGGGGGCTCAGAGACCCAGTACTTC CASSQDRTGGSETQYF
NA NA TRBJ2-7 TRBV11-1 TGTGCCAGCAGCTCCTTGTTGGACGAGCAGTACTTC CASSSLLDEQYF
NA NA TRBJ2-1 TRBV5-1 TGCGCCAGCAGCTTGCAGGGCAGGGGCAATGAGCAGTTCTTC CASSLQGRGNEQFF
NA NA TRBJ2-5 TRBV5-1 TGCGCCAGCAGCTTGGAACCGGGGGGCGGAGAGACCCAGTACTTC CASSLEPGGGETQYF
NA NA TRBJ2-4 TRBV5-1 TGCGCCAGCAGCTTACAGGGTAATAGTGGCATTCAGTACTTC CASSLQGNSGIQYF
NA NA TRBJ2-3 TRBV10-3 TGTGCCACGCAAGGATACGGAGATACGCAGTATTTT CATQGYGDTQYF
TRBD1 many TRBJ2-5 TRBV4-1 TGCGCCAGCAGCCCCCACAGGGGGAGCAACCAAGAGACCCAGTACTTC CASSPHRGSNQETQYF